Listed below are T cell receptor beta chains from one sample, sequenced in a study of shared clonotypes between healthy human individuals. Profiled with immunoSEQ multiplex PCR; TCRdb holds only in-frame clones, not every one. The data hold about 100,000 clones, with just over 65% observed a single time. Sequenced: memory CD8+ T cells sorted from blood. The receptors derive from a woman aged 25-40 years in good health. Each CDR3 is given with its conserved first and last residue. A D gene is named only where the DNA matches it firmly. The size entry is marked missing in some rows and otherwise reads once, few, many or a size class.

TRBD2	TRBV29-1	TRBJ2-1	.	CSVDRGTSGPNEQFF	TGCAGCGTTGACCGGGGGACTAGCGGGCCCAATGAGCAGTTCTTC
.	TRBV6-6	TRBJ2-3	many	CASSYWQGGDTQYF	TGTGCCAGCAGTTACTGGCAGGGGGGCGATACGCAGTATTTT
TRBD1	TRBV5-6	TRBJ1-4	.	CASSLYGQGAEKLFF	TGTGCCAGCAGCTTGTACGGACAGGGGGCTGAAAAACTGTTTTTT
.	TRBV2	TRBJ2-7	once	CASSGRVIGYEQYF	TGTGCCAGCAGTGGAAGGGTGATCGGCTACGAGCAGTACTTC
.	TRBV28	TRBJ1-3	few	CASIGSGNTIYF	TGTGCCAGCATCGGCTCTGGAAACACCATATATTTT
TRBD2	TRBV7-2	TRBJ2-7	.	CASSFGDYRGEQYF	TGTGCCAGCAGCTTCGGGGACTATAGGGGCGAGCAGTACTTC
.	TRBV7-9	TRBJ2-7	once	CASSPTGRKRSSYEQYF	TGTGCCAGCAGCCCGACGGGGCGGAAGAGGAGCTCCTACGAGCAGTACTTC
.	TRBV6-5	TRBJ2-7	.	CASSSPAGHYEQYF	TGTGCCAGCAGTTCCCCCGCGGGACACTACGAGCAGTACTTC
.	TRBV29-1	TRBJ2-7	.	CSVEEGGKAGYEQYF	TGCAGCGTTGAAGAAGGAGGCAAAGCGGGCTACGAGCAGTACTTC
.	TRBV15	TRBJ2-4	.	CATSREAGAGLAKNIQYF	TGTGCCACCAGCAGAGAGGCAGGGGCAGGTTTGGCCAAAAACATTCAGTACTTC
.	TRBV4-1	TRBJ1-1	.	CASSQTRTEAFF	TGCGCCAGCAGCCAGACACGAACTGAAGCTTTCTTT
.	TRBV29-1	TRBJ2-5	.	CSVEDRLAQYF	TGCAGCGTTGAAGACAGGCTGGCCCAGTACTTC
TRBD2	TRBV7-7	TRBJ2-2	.	CASSLGSGTAGELFF	TGTGCCAGCAGCTTGGGTAGCGGGACCGCCGGGGAGCTGTTTTTT
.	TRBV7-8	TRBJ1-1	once	CASSLARVTKNTEAFF	TGTGCCAGCAGCTTAGCCCGTGTGACGAAGAACACTGAAGCTTTCTTT
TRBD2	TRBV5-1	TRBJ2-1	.	CASSPDASGSLGNEQFF	TGCGCCAGCAGCCCGGACGCTAGCGGTTCTTTGGGCAATGAGCAGTTCTTC
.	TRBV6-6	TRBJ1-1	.	CASSYEGNTEAFF	TGTGCCAGCAGTTACGAGGGAAACACTGAAGCTTTCTTT
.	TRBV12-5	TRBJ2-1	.	CASGFWSGREQFF	TGTGCTAGTGGTTTTTGGTCAGGCAGGGAGCAGTTCTTC
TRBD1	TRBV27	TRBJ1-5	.	CASRGRGVGQPQHF	TGTGCCAGCAGGGGCAGGGGGGTCGGGCAGCCCCAGCATTTT
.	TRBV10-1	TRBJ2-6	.	CASSPQLSRTKSGQRLTF	TGCGCCAGCAGTCCACAATTAAGTCGCACAAAGTCGGGCCAACGTCTGACTTTC
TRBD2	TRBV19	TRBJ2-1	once	CATKSEFPGLAGDEQFF	TGTGCCACCAAGTCGGAGTTCCCGGGACTAGCGGGAGACGAGCAGTTCTTC
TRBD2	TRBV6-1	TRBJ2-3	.	CASSVSSGSPTDTQYF	TGTGCTAGCAGTGTATCTAGCGGGAGCCCCACAGATACGCAGTATTTT
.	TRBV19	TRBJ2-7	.	CASSMTGTGPSYEQYF	TGTGCCAGTAGTATGACCGGGACGGGGCCCTCCTACGAGCAGTACTTC
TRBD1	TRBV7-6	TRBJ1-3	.	CASSLPSGTVFLYSGNTIYF	TGTGCCAGCAGCTTGCCGTCCGGGACAGTTTTCCTTTACTCTGGAAACACCATATATTTT
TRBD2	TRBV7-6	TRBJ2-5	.	CASSLALAGGQETQYF	TGTGCCAGCAGCTTAGCACTAGCGGGAGGACAAGAGACCCAGTACTTC
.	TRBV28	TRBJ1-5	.	CASSQYRASNQPQHF	TGTGCCAGCAGTCAATACAGGGCAAGCAATCAGCCCCAGCATTTT
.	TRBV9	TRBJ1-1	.	CASSYLTVMNTEAFF	TGTGCCAGCAGCTATCTGACTGTAATGAACACTGAAGCTTTCTTT
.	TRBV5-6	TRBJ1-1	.	CASSLVGLGTEAFF	TGTGCCAGCAGCTTGGTTGGGCTGGGCACTGAAGCTTTCTTT
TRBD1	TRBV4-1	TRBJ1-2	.	CASSQGQGIYGYTF	TGCGCCAGCAGCCAGGGACAGGGGATCTATGGCTACACCTTC
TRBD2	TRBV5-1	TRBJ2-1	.	CASSLEVVAGGYYNEQFF	TGCGCCAGCAGCCTGGAGGTGGTAGCGGGAGGGTACTACAATGAGCAGTTCTTC
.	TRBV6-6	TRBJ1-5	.	CASRPAGGNQPQHF	TGTGCCAGCAGGCCTGCCGGGGGCAATCAGCCCCAGCATTTT
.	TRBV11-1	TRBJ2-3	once	CASSRRSSGSTDTQYF	TGTGCCAGCAGCCGTCGTAGTAGCGGTAGCACAGATACGCAGTATTTT
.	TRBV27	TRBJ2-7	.	CASSFKGLGDEQYF	TGTGCCAGCAGTTTTAAGGGGTTAGGGGACGAGCAGTACTTC